This T cell receptor beta chain was retrieved from a study of shared clonotypes between healthy human individuals. General study results and limits: Large depth notwithstanding, sorted-subset sequencing proved incomplete by rarefaction.

Details on this clone: What it binds is not known.

Template for every sorted-subset replicate PCR totaled about 0.2 ug DNA, around 33,000 T cell genomes. Clones were read by immunoSEQ multiplex PCR, and TCRdb kept only the in-frame ones, dropping some. Here the sample spans a few hundred thousand clones, more than 60% being singletons. This TCR was sampled from a man aged 25 to 40 in good health. Sample: memory CD4+ T cells sorted from blood. The sample's subset: CD45RA-negative fraction.

The chain's CDR3 is CASSQGQGGETQYF. The CDR3 bases are TGCGCCAGCAGCCAAGGACAGGGAGGAGAGACCCAGTACTTC. The chain has TRBV4-1 and TRBJ2-5; D possibly corresponds to TRBD1 (7 bases). Between the trimmed V and J ends, which lost 1 base and 4 bases, there was a span of 10 bases. Germline V gene sequence: CDR1 MGHRA, CDR2 YSYEKL. CDR3 length equals 14 residues.